A few counts support the clone carrying this T cell receptor beta chain. The antigen is undetermined. The source of the sample is a study of tumor-infiltrating lymphocytes in primary liver carcinoma. Turning to the study itself: The tumors ranged from roughly 4.2 to 11 cm across and fell within stage T1-T3 N0M0. Samples produced roughly 3.65 to 8 million productive TCRbeta reads, comparable across tissue types. Study-wide findings and caveats: The difference in top-250-clone fraction between tumors and blood was significant, favoring tumors (p = 0.039). Pairs of tumor regions overlapped more than tumor-adjacent and tumor-blood pairs did.

With roughly 500 ng total RNA as template and a constant-region primer, TCR beta cDNA was made. Slightly modified ARM-PCR, run as three nested multiplex PCR rounds, produced the TCR beta libraries. A C-beta reverse primer was combined with TRBV1-TRBV30 forward primers in the first two PCR rounds, and each round had about 10 cycles. TCRdb re-called the multiplex PCR reads through MiXCR, storing one row per CDR3 protein. The table has about 75,000 distinct CDR3 sequences, around 66% seen once. The V end lost 6 bases, the J end lost 5 bases, and 13 bases lay between the germline ends. Germline V lookup: CDR1 DFQATT, CDR2 SNEGSKA (reference sequence). The CDR3 consists of 12 residues. Unsorted bulk tissue of roughly 18-32 mg yielded co-extracted RNA and DNA.

The sequence came from a man in his forties with primary liver carcinoma and hepatitis B virus infection. The rearrangement uses TRBV20-1 and TRBJ1-1, with D unresolved. The source material was tumor-adjacent normal liver tissue. CDR3 sequence: CSALRASTEAFF. CDR3 in DNA: TGCAGTGCCCTGAGGGCGAGTACTGAAGCTTTCTTT.